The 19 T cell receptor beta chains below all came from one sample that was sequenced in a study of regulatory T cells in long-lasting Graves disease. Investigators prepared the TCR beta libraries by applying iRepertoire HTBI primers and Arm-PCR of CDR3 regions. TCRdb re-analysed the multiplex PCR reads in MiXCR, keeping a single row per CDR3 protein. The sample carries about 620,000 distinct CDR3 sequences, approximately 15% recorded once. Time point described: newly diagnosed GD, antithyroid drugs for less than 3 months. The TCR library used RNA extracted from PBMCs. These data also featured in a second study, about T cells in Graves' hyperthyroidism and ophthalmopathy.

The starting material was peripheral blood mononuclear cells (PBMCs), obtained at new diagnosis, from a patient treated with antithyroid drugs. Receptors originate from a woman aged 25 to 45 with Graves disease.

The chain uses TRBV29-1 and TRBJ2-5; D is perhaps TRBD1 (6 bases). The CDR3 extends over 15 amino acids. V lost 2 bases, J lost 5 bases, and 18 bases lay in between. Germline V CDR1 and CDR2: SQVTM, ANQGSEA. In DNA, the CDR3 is TGCAGCGTTGAATCGGTGGGGTTAGACAGGGAGACCCAGTACTTC. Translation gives CSVESVGLDRETQYF.

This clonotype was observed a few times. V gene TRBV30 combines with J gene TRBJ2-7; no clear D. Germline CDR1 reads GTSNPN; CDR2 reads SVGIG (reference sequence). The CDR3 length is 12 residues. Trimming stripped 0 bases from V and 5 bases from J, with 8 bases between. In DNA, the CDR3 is TGTGCCTGGAGTGTATGGGGTCACGAGCAGTACTTC. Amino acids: CAWSVWGHEQYF. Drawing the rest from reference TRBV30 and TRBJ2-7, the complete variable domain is SQTIHQWPATLVQPVGSPLSLECTVEGTSNPNLYWYRQAAGRGLQLLFYSVGIGQISSEVPQNLSASRPQDRQFILSSKKLLLSDSGFYLCAWSVWGHEQYFGPGTRLTVT.

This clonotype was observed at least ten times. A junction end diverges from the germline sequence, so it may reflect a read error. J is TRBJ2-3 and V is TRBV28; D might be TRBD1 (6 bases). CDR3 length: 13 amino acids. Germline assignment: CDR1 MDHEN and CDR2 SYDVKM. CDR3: CASSFLGGTTTDF. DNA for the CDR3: TGTGCCAGCAGTTTTTTAGGGGGAACTACAACGGATTTT.

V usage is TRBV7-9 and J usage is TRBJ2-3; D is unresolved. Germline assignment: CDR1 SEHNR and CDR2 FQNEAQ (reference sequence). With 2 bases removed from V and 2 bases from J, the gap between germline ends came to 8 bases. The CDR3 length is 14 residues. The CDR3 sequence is CASSLSTATDTQYF. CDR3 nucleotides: TGTGCCAGCAGCTTATCGACGGCCACAGATACGCAGTATTTT.

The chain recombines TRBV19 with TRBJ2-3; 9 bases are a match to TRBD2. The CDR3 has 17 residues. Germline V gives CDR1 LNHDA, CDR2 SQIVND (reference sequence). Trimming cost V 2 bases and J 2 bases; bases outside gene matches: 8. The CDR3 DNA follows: TGTGCCAGTAGTATATTTTCCAGCGGGAGGACCACAGATACGCAGTATTTT. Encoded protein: CASSIFSSGRTTDTQYF.

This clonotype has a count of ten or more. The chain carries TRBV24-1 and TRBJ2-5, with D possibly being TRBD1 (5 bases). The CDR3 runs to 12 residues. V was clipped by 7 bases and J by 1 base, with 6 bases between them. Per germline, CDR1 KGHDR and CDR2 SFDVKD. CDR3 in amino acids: CATRDTQETQYF. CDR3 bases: TGTGCCACCAGGGACACCCAAGAGACCCAGTACTTC.

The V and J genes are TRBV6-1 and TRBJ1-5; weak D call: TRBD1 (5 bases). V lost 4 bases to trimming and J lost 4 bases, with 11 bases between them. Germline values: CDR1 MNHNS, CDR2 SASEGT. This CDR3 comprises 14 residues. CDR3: CASSGWSGNQPQHF. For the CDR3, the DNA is TGTGCCAGCAGTGGATGGTCAGGGAATCAGCCCCAGCATTTT.

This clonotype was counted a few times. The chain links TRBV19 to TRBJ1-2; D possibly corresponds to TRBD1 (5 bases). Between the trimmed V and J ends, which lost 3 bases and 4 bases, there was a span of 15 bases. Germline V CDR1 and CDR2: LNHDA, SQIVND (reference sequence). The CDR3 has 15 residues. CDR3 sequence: CASSIPGLPSYGYTF. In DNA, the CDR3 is TGTGCCAGTAGTATTCCGGGACTTCCAAGCTATGGCTACACCTTC.

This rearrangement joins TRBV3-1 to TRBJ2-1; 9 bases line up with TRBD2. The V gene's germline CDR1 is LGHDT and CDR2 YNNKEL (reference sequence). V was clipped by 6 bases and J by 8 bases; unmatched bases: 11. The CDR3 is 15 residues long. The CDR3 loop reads CASSTGTSTSDEQFF. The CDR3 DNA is TGTGCCAGCAGTACCGGGACTAGCACCTCGGATGAGCAGTTCTTC.

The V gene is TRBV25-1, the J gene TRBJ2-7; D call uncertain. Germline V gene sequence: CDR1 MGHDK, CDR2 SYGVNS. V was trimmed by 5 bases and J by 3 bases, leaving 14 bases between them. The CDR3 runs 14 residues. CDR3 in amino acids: CASSYRNRDYEQYF. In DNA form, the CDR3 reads TGTGCCAGCAGTTACCGGAACCGCGACTACGAGCAGTACTTC.

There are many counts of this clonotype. DNA of the CDR3: TGTGCCAGCAGCTTAAGTAGCCTTGCCGGAGCTTTCTTT. Amino acid sequence: CASSLSSLAGAFF. The V call is TRBV7-3, the J call TRBJ1-1; D is ambiguous. The CDR3 sequence is 13 residues long. CDR1 and CDR2 (germline): SGHTA, FQGTGA. V was clipped by 1 base and J by 10 bases, with 13 bases between them.

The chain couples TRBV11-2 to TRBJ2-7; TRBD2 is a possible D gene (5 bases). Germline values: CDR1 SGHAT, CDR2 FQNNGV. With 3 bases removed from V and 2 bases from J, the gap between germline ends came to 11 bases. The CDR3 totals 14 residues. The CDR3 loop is CASSFSGNPYEQYF. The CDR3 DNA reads TGTGCCAGCAGCTTCAGCGGAAATCCCTACGAGCAGTACTTC.

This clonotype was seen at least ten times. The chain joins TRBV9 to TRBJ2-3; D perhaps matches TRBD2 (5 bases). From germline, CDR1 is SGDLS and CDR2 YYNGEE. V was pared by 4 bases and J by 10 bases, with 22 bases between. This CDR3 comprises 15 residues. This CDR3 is CASSLGVAPSTAQYF. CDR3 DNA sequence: TGTGCCAGCAGCCTCGGGGTGGCCCCCTCGACGGCGCAGTATTTT.

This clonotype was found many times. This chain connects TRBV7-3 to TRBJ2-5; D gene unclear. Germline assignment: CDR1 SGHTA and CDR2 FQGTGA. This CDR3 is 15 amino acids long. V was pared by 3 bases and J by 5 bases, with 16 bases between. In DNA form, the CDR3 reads TGTGCCAGCAGCTTGGTCCACGGGCAAGAGGAGACCCAGTACTTC. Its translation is CASSLVHGQEETQYF.

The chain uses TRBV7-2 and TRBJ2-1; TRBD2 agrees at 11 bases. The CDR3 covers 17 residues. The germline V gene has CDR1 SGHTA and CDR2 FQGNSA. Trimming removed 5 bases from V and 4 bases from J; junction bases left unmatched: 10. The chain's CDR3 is CASSPALAGGPYNEQFF. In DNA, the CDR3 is TGTGCCAGCAGCCCAGCCTTAGCGGGAGGGCCTTACAATGAGCAGTTCTTC.

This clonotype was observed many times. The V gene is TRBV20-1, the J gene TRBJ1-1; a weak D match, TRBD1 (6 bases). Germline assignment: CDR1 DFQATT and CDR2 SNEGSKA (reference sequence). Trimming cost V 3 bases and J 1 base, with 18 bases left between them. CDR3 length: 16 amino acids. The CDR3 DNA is TGCAGTGCTAGCCTAGGGGGGACATATCAGAACACTGAAGCTTTCTTT. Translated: CSASLGGTYQNTEAFF.

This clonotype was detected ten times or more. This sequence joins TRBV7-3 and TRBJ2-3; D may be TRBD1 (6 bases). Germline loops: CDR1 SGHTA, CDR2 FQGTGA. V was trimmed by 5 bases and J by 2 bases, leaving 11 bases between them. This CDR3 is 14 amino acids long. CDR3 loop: CASSTGHITDTQYF. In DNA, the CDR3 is TGTGCCAGCAGCACGGGACACATCACAGATACGCAGTATTTT.

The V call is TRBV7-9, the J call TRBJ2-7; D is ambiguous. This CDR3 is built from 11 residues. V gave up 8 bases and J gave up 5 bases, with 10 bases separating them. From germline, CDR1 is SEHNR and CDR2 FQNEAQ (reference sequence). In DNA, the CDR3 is TGTGCCAGCGGGCGATCCCACGAGCAGTACTTC. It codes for CASGRSHEQYF.

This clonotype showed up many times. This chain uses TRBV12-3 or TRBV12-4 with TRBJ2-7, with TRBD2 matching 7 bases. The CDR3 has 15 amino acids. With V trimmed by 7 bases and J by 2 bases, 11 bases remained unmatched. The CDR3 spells CASTIQSGGPYEQYF. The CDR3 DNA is TGTGCCAGCACCATACAGTCGGGAGGCCCCTACGAGCAGTACTTC.